These 14 T cell receptor beta chains share one sample of origin, sequenced in a study of response to subunit inactivated influenza vaccine. From the RT-PCR reads, TCRdb called clonotypes with MiXCR, one entry per CDR3 protein. Counted here are 450,000 to 500,000 distinct CDR3 sequences, 11% occurring once; the ten biggest clones make up 10% to 15%. This sample comprised PBMCs from blood, obtained about 40 days after vaccination. The receptors come from a man in his forties or fifties who received an inactivated influenza vaccine.

This clonotype was recorded many times. The chain links TRBV5-5 to TRBJ1-1; tentatively, D is TRBD1 (5 bases). The CDR3 contains 15 residues. The germline gives CDR1 SGHKS, CDR2 YYEKEE (reference sequence). Trimming stripped 5 bases from V and 2 bases from J, with 16 bases between. CDR3 sequence reads: CASSSSGRQNTEAFF. The DNA of the CDR3 is TGTGCCAGCAGTAGTTCGGGACGACAAAACACTGAAGCTTTCTTT.

This clonotype showed up just a few times. The J gene is TRBJ2-1, the V gene TRBV18; TRBD2 matches 11 bases. Germline V gene sequence: CDR1 KGHSH, CDR2 LQKENI. The CDR3 runs to 17 residues. J was trimmed by 4 bases and V by 1 base; bases with no gene match: 6. The CDR3 DNA sequence: TGTGCCAGCTCACCACTTAGCGGGAGGGGGAAGTACAATGAGCAGTTCTTC. It codes for CASSPLSGRGKYNEQFF.

The chain employs TRBV28 and TRBJ1-2, with a weak D call TRBD1 (6 bases). The CDR3 extends over 17 amino acids. Between the trimmed V and J ends, which lost 5 bases and 8 bases, there was a span of 27 bases. Germline CDR1 and CDR2: MDHEN and SYDVKM. The CDR3 protein is CASSPHMTPTGLEGYTF. CDR3 nucleotides: TGTGCCAGCAGTCCCCATATGACCCCTACAGGGTTGGAGGGCTACACCTTC.

CDR3 sequence: CASSQDWRDPSKNIQYF. In nucleotides, the CDR3 is TGCGCCAGCAGCCAAGATTGGAGGGACCCATCCAAAAACATTCAGTACTTC. The rearrangement links TRBV4-3 to TRBJ2-4; D might be TRBD2 (6 bases). The V end was cut by 0 bases, the J end by 2 bases, with 14 bases between. The V gene's germline CDR1 is LGHNA and CDR2 YSLEER. The CDR3 extends over 17 amino acids.

The V gene is TRBV6-1, the J gene TRBJ2-3; possibly TRBD1 for D (6 bases). This CDR3 comprises 15 residues. CDR1 MNHNS and CDR2 SASEGT come from the germline V gene. Trimming cost V 2 bases and J 4 bases, with 13 bases left between them. The CDR3 loop reads CASSERGIKSDTQYF. CDR3 nucleotide sequence: TGTGCCAGCAGTGAAAGGGGGATCAAATCAGATACGCAGTATTTT.

This chain links TRBV4-2 with TRBJ2-7, with D possibly being TRBD2 (5 bases). CDR1 and CDR2 (germline): LGHNA, YNFKEQ. V lost 0 bases to trimming and J lost 3 bases, with 15 bases between them. This CDR3 spans 16 amino acids. The CDR3 loop reads CASSQDNGGRDYEQYF. The CDR3 nucleotides read TGTGCCAGCAGCCAAGATAACGGCGGTCGGGACTACGAGCAGTACTTC.

The chain recombines TRBV5-4 with TRBJ2-5; 10 bases map to TRBD1. CDR3 length equals 15 residues. The ends lost 1 base at V and 5 bases at J; junction bases unmatched: 5. Germline V gene data show CDR1 as SGHNT and CDR2 as YYREEE (reference sequence). As DNA, the CDR3 is TGTGCCAGCAGCTTGTTCGACAGGGGGCAGGAGACCCAGTACTTC. Its protein product is CASSLFDRGQETQYF.

CDR3 in amino acids: CAWSAPPRVRRLYNEQFF. The CDR3 DNA reads as TGTGCCTGGAGTGCCCCCCCCAGGGTCCGGAGACTGTACAATGAGCAGTTCTTC. The chain links TRBV30 to TRBJ2-1; a possible D gene is TRBD1 (5 bases). CDR1 and CDR2 from the germline V gene are GTSNPN and SVGIG (reference sequence). There are 18 residues in the CDR3. V lost 1 base, J lost 4 bases, and 23 bases lay in between.

This rearrangement joins TRBV3-1 to TRBJ1-5; 7 nucleotides line up with TRBD1. Unmatched junction bases numbered 9, after V lost 4 bases and J lost 9 bases. This CDR3 region has 14 residues. Germline V gives CDR1 LGHDT, CDR2 YNNKEL (reference sequence). Written as DNA, the CDR3 is TGTGCCAGCAGCCCCGGGACAGTTCGTAGGCCCCAGCATTTT. It specifies CASSPGTVRRPQHF.

This clonotype was seen repeatedly, ten times or more. This chain uses TRBV7-2 with TRBJ2-7; perhaps D is TRBD1 or TRBD2 (6 bases each). Germline values: CDR1 SGHTA, CDR2 FQGNSA. V was shortened by 2 bases and J by 6 bases, with 11 bases between the two germline ends. The length of the CDR3 is 13 residues. This CDR3 reads CASSLPQGGEQYF. CDR3 coding DNA: TGTGCCAGCAGCTTACCACAGGGAGGCGAGCAGTACTTC.

This clonotype was found many times. The chain has TRBV6-5 and TRBJ2-7, with D perhaps matching TRBD1 (5 bases). Germline CDR1 MNHEY, CDR2 SVGAGI. The CDR3 spans 13 residues. V was shortened by 4 bases and J by 2 bases, with 9 bases between the two germline ends. The chain's CDR3 is CASSLDSTYEQYF. CDR3 coding DNA: TGTGCCAGCAGTTTAGACAGCACCTACGAGCAGTACTTC.

This rearrangement joins TRBV25-1 to TRBJ2-1, with D tentatively TRBD2 (6 bases). This CDR3 has 14 amino acids. The germline V gene encodes CDR1 MGHDK and CDR2 SYGVNS. V lost 7 bases, J lost 7 bases, and 17 bases lay in between. The CDR3 reads CASIPRGGGNEQFF. The CDR3, as DNA: TGTGCCAGCATACCCCGGGGAGGAGGGAATGAGCAGTTCTTC.

The CDR3: CACYRSGRSNEQFF. CDR3 sequence (DNA): TGTGCCTGCTATAGAAGCGGGAGATCGAATGAGCAGTTCTTC. This rearrangement joins TRBV30 to TRBJ2-1; 8 positions agree with TRBD2. CDR3 length: 14 residues. Losses at the gene ends were 6 bases for V and 7 bases for J; bases not matched to a gene: 11. Germline CDR1 reads GTSNPN; CDR2 reads SVGIG (reference sequence).

This clonotype has ten or more counts. This chain links TRBV24-1 with TRBJ2-3; tentative D call: TRBD1 (5 bases). Germline V CDR1 and CDR2: KGHDR, SFDVKD. The CDR3 runs to 14 residues. The V and J ends lost 2 bases and 4 bases respectively, with 9 bases between them. Here the CDR3 reads CATSDSKGADTQYF. CDR3 sequence (DNA): TGTGCCACCAGTGATTCAAAAGGGGCAGATACGCAGTATTTT.